This T cell receptor beta chain was sequenced during a study of blood T cell repertoires in COVID-19. Only in-frame clones appear in the TCRdb table, and some are missing; sequencing was by immunoSEQ multiplex PCR. Of some 200,000 clones listed, around 83% were seen once; the top ten hold roughly 13%. V was cut by 3 bases and J by 8 bases, with 17 bases left in between. This CDR3 is built from 15 residues. Germline loops: CDR1 LGHNT, CDR2 FRNRAP. V gene TRBV12-5 combines with J gene TRBJ2-1; a possible D gene is TRBD1 (7 bases). The specimen was peripheral blood. The TCR sequence derives from a human donor in a cohort sampled during active COVID-19. CDR3 in amino acids: CASGFRSGGIDEQFF. In DNA, the CDR3 is TGTGCTAGTGGTTTCAGGTCAGGGGGGATCGATGAGCAGTTCTTC.